The clone carrying this T cell receptor beta chain occurred many times. Its antigen is as yet unknown. The record originates from a study of T cell repertoires in cytomegalovirus infection. Across the whole study: Public TCR beta signatures were indicative of both CMV infection and a matching HLA type.

TCRdb passed the reads through MiXCR, listing each CDR3 protein once. The table records fewer than 200,000 distinct CDR3 sequences, over 13% of them present only once. The germline V gene has CDR1 DFQATT and CDR2 SNEGSKA (reference sequence). V lost 3 bases, J lost 4 bases, and 13 bases lay in between. The CDR3 loop spans 13 amino acids. Study results and caveats: Carriers of CMV plus the relevant HLA were identified by cumulative public TCR beta family frequency. HLA-C-restricted CMV-specific TCR beta clonotypes were dominant in the ex vivo response.

The sample consisted of PBMCs. This sequence was found in a human donor in good health (CMV status not recorded). Some clones in this sample may be carry-over from other donors' samples. This chain uses TRBV20-1 with TRBJ2-7, with D tentatively TRBD1 or TRBD2 (5 bases each). The CDR3 region has the DNA TGCAGTGCTAGGGGGAGTCAGGGATACGAGCAGTACTTC. This gives the protein CSARGSQGYEQYF.